The 30 T cell receptor beta chains in this list originate from one sample, sequenced in a study of breast tumors, draining lymph nodes, adjacent tissues (dated by TCRdb to the mid-2010s). Preparation of the library involved multiplex PCR. TCRdb shows the sequencer as Illumina HiSeq 2000. The public reads were reprocessed in TCRdb via fastp at Q25 and MiXCR, keeping in-frame beta chains. Rows are unified per CDR3 protein, each entry keeping the most common DNA and genes. A total of 20,000 to 30,000 distinct CDR3 sequences appear in this sample, approximately 23% of them only once. The ten largest clonotypes hold around an eighth of the sample. Input material: breast tumor tissue. These receptors all come from a female donor with breast cancer. Some clones in this sample may be carry-over from other donors' samples.

This clonotype was picked up many times. The V call is TRBV12-3 or TRBV12-4, the J call TRBJ2-7; D is ambiguous. Between the trimmed V and J ends, which lost 5 bases and 5 bases, there was a span of 10 bases. The CDR3 covers 12 residues. CDR3 coding DNA: TGTGCCAGCAGTCACCGAACCCACGAGCAGTACTTC. Protein product: CASSHRTHEQYF.

This clonotype was counted many times. The gene calls are TRBV7-4 and TRBJ2-7, with D possibly matching TRBD1 (5 bases). This CDR3 comprises 16 residues. Germline CDR1 is SGHVT and CDR2 is SQSDAQ. V shed 5 bases and J shed 0 bases, with 17 bases lying between them. The CDR3 region is CASSTCTGIHSYEQYF. The DNA for the CDR3 is TGTGCCAGCAGCACTTGTACAGGAATCCACTCCTACGAGCAGTACTTC.

The rearrangement links TRBV20-1 to TRBJ2-1; D is perhaps TRBD1 (5 bases). The CDR3 consists of 15 residues. CDR1 is DFQATT and CDR2 is SNEGSKA in the germline V gene (reference sequence). Trimming cost V 5 bases and J 5 bases, with 19 bases left between them. CDR3 residues: CSAGVTGYPDNEQFF. The CDR3 DNA reads TGCAGTGCTGGCGTCACAGGCTACCCCGACAATGAGCAGTTCTTC.

As to this clonotype: Relative to the germline gene, one junction end is altered; a read error may explain this. The rearrangement links TRBV18 to TRBJ2-2, with D tentatively TRBD1 (6 bases). CDR1 is KGHSH, CDR2 LQKENI, per germline. The CDR3 runs to 16 residues. The CDR3, as DNA: TGTGCCAGCTCACTAACGACAGGAATCAACACCGGGGAGCTGTTGTTT. As protein: CASSLTTGINTGELLF.

By sample fraction, this clonotype is medium-sized (0.01 to 0.1%). The chain combines TRBV4-1 with TRBJ1-5; 10 nucleotides line up with TRBD1. The J segment lost 4 bases and the V segment lost 4 bases, leaving 7 bases of the junction unmatched. The germline CDR1 and CDR2 sequences are MGHRA and YSYEKL. The CDR3 is 16 amino acids. CDR3 nucleotide sequence: TGCGCCAGCAGCCTCTCGGGACAGGGGAAAAATCAGCCCCAGCATTTT. Its translation is CASSLSGQGKNQPQHF.

This chain joins TRBV7-3 and TRBJ1-1, with TRBD1 as a possible D gene (5 bases). Germline V gene sequence: CDR1 SGHTA, CDR2 FQGTGA. The V end was cut by 4 bases, the J end by 0 bases, with 6 bases between. The CDR3 totals 13 residues. Written as DNA, the CDR3 is TGTGCCAGCAGCTCGACAGTGAACACTGAAGCTTTCTTT. It translates to CASSSTVNTEAFF. Variable domain in full (rest from reference TRBV7-3 and TRBJ1-1): GAGVSQTPSNKVTEKGKYVELRCDPISGHTALYWYRQSLGQGPEFLIYFQGTGAADDSGLPNDRFFAVRPEGSVSTLKIQRTERGDSAVYLCASSSTVNTEAFFGQGTRLTVV.

Turning to this clonotype: A single base separates this from a much larger clone, so it may be a read error. Without the conserved terminal phenylalanine or tryptophan, this CDR3 likely stems from a read error. The chain employs TRBV7-3 and TRBJ2-5, with D possibly matching TRBD1 (6 bases). The CDR3 covers 13 residues. Looked up from germline, CDR1 is SGHTA and CDR2 is FQGTGA. V lost 5 bases, J lost 7 bases, and 14 bases lay in between. The CDR3 loop reads CASSQGPDGTQYL. DNA for the CDR3: TGTGCCAGCAGCCAGGGGCCGGACGGGACCCAGTACCTC.

This clonotype was found many times. The rearrangement uses TRBV6-2 or TRBV6-3 and TRBJ2-5, with D maybe TRBD2 (6 bases). The CDR3 runs to 15 residues. Germline CDR1 and CDR2: MNHEY and SVGEGT. Trimming left V 2 bases short and J 5 bases short, with 15 bases between. This chain's CDR3 is CASSYETSVSETQYF. Written as DNA, the CDR3 is TGTGCCAGCAGTTACGAGACTAGTGTTAGCGAGACCCAGTACTTC.

This clonotype appeared once. The junction shows a germline mismatch at one end, possibly a read error. The genes are TRBV15 and TRBJ1-2; D not resolved. This CDR3 contains 12 residues. CDR1 and CDR2 from the germline V gene are LNHNV and YYDKDF (reference sequence). The CDR3 nucleotides read TGTGCCGCCAGCAGAGATCGAACACTCTACACCTTC. The encoded protein is CAASRDRTLYTF.

There are many counts of this clonotype. The V and J genes are TRBV24-1 and TRBJ2-3; D remains ambiguous. With 6 bases removed from V and 5 bases from J, the gap between germline ends came to 5 bases. This CDR3 has 11 amino acids. CDR1 and CDR2 (germline): KGHDR, SFDVKD. CDR3 DNA: TGTGCCACCAGTAATGGAGATACGCAGTATTTT. Translating gives CATSNGDTQYF.

This clonotype was counted at least ten times. The chain couples TRBV27 to TRBJ2-2; 8 bases agree with TRBD1. CDR1 is MNHEY, CDR2 SMNVEV, per germline (reference sequence). The J segment lost 8 bases and the V segment lost 5 bases, leaving 10 bases of the junction unmatched. The CDR3 totals 15 residues. CDR3 nucleotide sequence: TGTGCCAGCAGTACCGGGACAGGAGGAGTGGGGGAGCTGTTTTTT. Encoded protein: CASSTGTGGVGELFF.

This clonotype has at least ten counts. The chain has TRBV7-6 and TRBJ1-3; D call uncertain. Looked up from germline, CDR1 is SGHVS and CDR2 is FNYEAQ. The germline V and J ends were trimmed by 5 bases and 0 bases, with 8 bases remaining between them. The CDR3 length is 14 residues. CDR3: CASSPEVSGNTIYF. For the CDR3, the DNA is TGTGCCAGCAGCCCCGAAGTCTCTGGAAACACCATATATTTT.

This clonotype was observed many times. This rearrangement joins TRBV20-1 to TRBJ2-7, with 9 bases lining up with TRBD2. This CDR3 has 14 amino acids. The germline V gene has CDR1 DFQATT and CDR2 SNEGSKA (reference sequence). After removal of 1 base from V and 3 bases from J, the junction contained 4 bases not matched to a gene. The CDR3 reads CSARGLAVSYEQYF. CDR3 nucleotides: TGCAGTGCTAGAGGACTAGCGGTTAGCTACGAGCAGTACTTC.

This clonotype was seen many times. V and J are TRBV20-1 and TRBJ2-5; D is ambiguous. Between the trimmed V and J ends, which lost 4 bases and 5 bases, there was a span of 8 bases. Germline V gene data show CDR1 as DFQATT and CDR2 as SNEGSKA (reference sequence). The CDR3 runs 11 residues. CDR3 residues: CSATERETQYF. CDR3 DNA sequence: TGCAGTGCTACAGAGAGGGAGACCCAGTACTTC.

Judged by abundance, this clonotype is large. This chain joins TRBV28 and TRBJ2-1; 9 nucleotides match TRBD1. CDR3 size: 15 residues. V lost 5 bases, J lost 3 bases, and 5 bases stayed unmatched. CDR1 MDHEN and CDR2 SYDVKM come from the germline V gene. The CDR3 sequence is CASSPTGQGYNEQFF. The CDR3 DNA reads as TGTGCCAGCAGTCCGACGGGACAGGGCTACAATGAGCAGTTCTTC.

Concerning this clonotype itself: The junction shows a germline mismatch at one end, possibly a read error. The chain's CDR3 is CGAQTGGQPQHF. The CDR3 DNA reads as TGCGGTGCCCAGACAGGGGGTCAGCCCCAGCATTTT. This chain links TRBV20-1 with TRBJ1-5; 9 bases line up with TRBD1. CDR3 length equals 12 residues. The germline gives CDR1 DFQATT, CDR2 SNEGSKA (reference sequence).

This clonotype was counted ten times or more. The genes are TRBV4-1 and TRBJ1-6; D gene uncertain. Trimming took off 4 bases at V and 4 bases at J, with 20 bases between the two ends. CDR1 is MGHRA, CDR2 YSYEKL, per germline. This CDR3 has 18 residues. CDR3 DNA sequence: TGCGCCAGCAGCCGAGATGGAATTTCCGGGAAATATAATTCACCCCTCCACTTT. Amino acid sequence: CASSRDGISGKYNSPLHF.

In this sample, this clonotype turned up many times. V and J are TRBV4-1 and TRBJ2-5, with 7 bases identical to TRBD1. The CDR3 covers 15 residues. Germline CDR1 is MGHRA and CDR2 is YSYEKL. V lost 4 bases to trimming and J lost 1 base; unmatched junction nucleotides: 6. CDR3 amino acids: CASSPGTAIQETQYF. DNA for the CDR3: TGCGCCAGCAGCCCCGGGACAGCGATCCAAGAGACCCAGTACTTC.

This clonotype was observed at least ten times. The chain employs TRBV28 and TRBJ2-7, with D unclear. V shed 7 bases and J shed 5 bases, with 18 bases lying between them. There are 14 residues in the CDR3. Looked up from germline, CDR1 is MDHEN and CDR2 is SYDVKM. In DNA form, the CDR3 reads TGTGCCAGCACCAAGAATTTATTTGCCGACGAGCAGTACTTC. Its protein product is CASTKNLFADEQYF. The full variable domain, its missing parts supplied by reference TRBV28 and TRBJ2-7, is DVKVTQSSRYLVKRTGEKVFLECVQDMDHENMFWYRQDPGLGLRLIYFSYDVKMKEKGDIPEGYSVSREKKERFSLILESASTNQTSMYLCASTKNLFADEQYFGPGTRLTVT.

This clonotype appeared many times. The chain joins TRBV15 to TRBJ2-3, with 10 bases aligning to TRBD2. After removal of 4 bases from V and 3 bases from J, the junction contained 7 bases not matched to a gene. CDR3 length: 16 amino acids. Germline values: CDR1 LNHNV, CDR2 YYDKDF (reference sequence). This CDR3 is CATSNSPSGRTDTQYF. For the CDR3, the DNA is TGTGCCACCAGCAATTCGCCTAGCGGGAGAACAGATACGCAGTATTTT.

As to this clonotype: This is likely a read error, given that the CDR3 carries no conserved phenylalanine or tryptophan at its end. CDR3 nucleotide sequence: TGCAGAGCTAGCTCCACAGGGAGCTCCTACGAGCAGTACTCC. As protein: CRASSTGSSYEQYS. The chain couples TRBV20-1 to TRBJ2-7; the D gene is possibly TRBD1 (6 bases). CDR1 is DFQATT, CDR2 SNEGSKA, per germline (reference sequence). This CDR3 contains 14 residues.

This rearrangement joins TRBV6-5 to TRBJ2-1; 12 bases map to TRBD1. J lost 9 bases, V lost 5 bases, and 5 bases had no gene match. The germline V gene encodes CDR1 MNHEY and CDR2 SVGAGI. The CDR3 has 14 amino acids. Written as DNA, the CDR3 is TGTGCCAGCAGTAGAGGGACAGGGGGCCCTGAGCAGTTCTTC. Translating gives CASSRGTGGPEQFF.

A few counts support this clonotype. A single base separates this from a much larger clone, so it may be a read error. J is TRBJ2-1 and V is TRBV7-2; D gene ambiguous. The CDR3 is made up of 11 amino acids. Per the germline V gene, CDR1 is SGHTA and CDR2 is FQGNSA. CDR3 nucleotides: TGTGCCGGCAGCCTATCCCTTGAGCAGTTCTTC. It codes for CAGSLSLEQFF.

This clonotype was recorded at least ten times. The chain couples TRBV6-1 to TRBJ2-7, with 7 bases identical to TRBD2. The CDR3 is 15 amino acids. Germline CDR1 MNHNS, CDR2 SASEGT. The V and J ends lost 8 bases and 0 bases, in that order; junction bases with no gene match: 10. The CDR3 DNA follows: TGTGCCAGCGAGACTGGGGGGGGTAACTCCTACGAGCAGTACTTC. It yields the protein CASETGGGNSYEQYF.

This clonotype was detected many times. V is TRBV20-1 and J is TRBJ2-5; D is uncertain. Germline loops: CDR1 DFQATT, CDR2 SNEGSKA (reference sequence). V lost 5 bases to trimming and J lost 2 bases, with 12 bases between them. The CDR3 length is 13 residues. The CDR3 spells CSALDMIQETQYF. CDR3 nucleotides: TGCAGTGCTTTAGACATGATTCAAGAGACCCAGTACTTC.

Comment on this clonotype: A much more abundant neighbour one base away suggests this may be a read error. The chain uses TRBV27 and TRBJ2-5, with D tentatively TRBD2 (6 bases). The CDR3 is 18 amino acids. Germline-derived CDR1 and CDR2 are MNHEY and SMNVEV (reference sequence). The DNA of the CDR3 is TGTGCCAGCAGTTTATTTCCACATGGCGGGGCATGGGAAGAGACCCGGTACTTC. It specifies CASSLFPHGGAWEETRYF.

There are many counts of this clonotype. The chain employs TRBV19 and TRBJ1-5, with a tentative D call TRBD1 (6 bases). CDR1 and CDR2 from the germline V gene are LNHDA and SQIVND (reference sequence). The CDR3 covers 14 residues. V dropped 4 bases and J dropped 0 bases, with 7 bases sitting between them. The CDR3 here is CASSTRGSNQPQHF. The CDR3 DNA is TGTGCCAGTAGTACCAGGGGTAGCAATCAGCCCCAGCATTTT.

Regarding this clonotype: A clone one base away is much larger, so this may be a read error. This chain links TRBV12-3 or TRBV12-4 with TRBJ2-2; TRBD2 might be the D (6 bases). The CDR3 is 14 amino acids. In DNA, the CDR3 is TGTGCCAGCAGATACCGACATGGCACCGGGGGGCTGTTTTTT. Encoded protein: CASRYRHGTGGLFF.

Details on this clonotype: It may be a read error: a sequence one base away is much more abundant. V and J are TRBV2 and TRBJ2-3; D is possibly TRBD1 (5 bases). The last part of the DNA fits TRBJ1-5 better; the J call may be wrong. The length of the CDR3 is 15 residues. Germline CDR1 SNHLY, CDR2 FYNNEI. CDR3 nucleotides: TGTGCCAGCAGTGATACTCAGGTCGGGGCAGATACGCAGCATTTT. Translated, it gives CASSDTQVGADTQHF.

This clonotype came up many times. V usage is TRBV5-6 and J usage is TRBJ1-5; the D gene is possibly TRBD1 (5 bases). Germline CDR1 is SGHDT and CDR2 is YYEEEE. This CDR3 has 17 amino acids. Trimming stripped 2 bases from V and 0 bases from J, with 15 bases between. The CDR3: CASSFGRGLYSNQPQHF. In nucleotides, the CDR3 is TGTGCCAGCAGCTTTGGTAGGGGCCTTTATAGCAATCAGCCCCAGCATTTT.